This entry features one TCR beta chain sequence. Antigen specificity is unknown. The study drew the donors from its roughly 120-subject validation cohort, separate from the roughly 670-subject first cohort. This CDR3 has 14 amino acids. CDR1 is SGHDT, CDR2 YYEEEE, per germline. V shed 5 bases and J shed 4 bases, with 16 bases lying between them. The repertoire was sequenced with immunoSEQ multiplex PCR; TCRdb's copy has only in-frame clones and lacks some. The repertoire holds about 160,000 clones, with 80% to 85% as singletons. The sample comes from a study of cytomegalovirus exposure and HLA in healthy donors. Study in general: It was reported in a later analysis that the approximately 120 validation repertoires used the same platform as the approximately 690 first-cohort repertoires.

Findings of the study overall: In vitro experiments confirmed that a few CMV-associated chains were specific for CMV antigens.

The clonotype originates from a man aged 25 to 40 in good health and CMV-seropositive. This sequence joins TRBV5-6 and TRBJ2-7, with a weak D call TRBD1 (6 bases). Input material: PBMCs. The CDR3 protein is CASSTPGHTYEQYF. CDR3 nucleotides: TGTGCCAGCAGTACTCCGGGACACACTTACGAGCAGTACTTC.